The 29 T cell receptor beta chains below were found in one sample sequenced in a study of OX40 agonist ivuxolimab in advanced cancers. TCRdb's copy holds only in-frame clones and misses some; the assay was immunoSEQ multiplex PCR. The sample has 70,000 or so clones, about nine tenths seen once. The specimen comprised CD4+ or CD8+ T cells sorted from blood, sampled in a trial of the OX40 agonist ivuxolimab. These receptors were collected from an adult with an advanced solid tumor such as melanoma, head and neck, liver or kidney cancer.

The V call is TRBV7-3, the J call TRBJ2-1; a possible D gene is TRBD1 (5 bases). Per germline, CDR1 SGHTA and CDR2 FQGTGA. This CDR3 comprises 13 residues. Trimming pared 2 bases from V and 6 bases from J, leaving 8 bases between. In nucleotides, the CDR3 is TGTGCCAGCAGCTTACAGGGCCTCAATGAGCAGTTCTTC. It codes for CASSLQGLNEQFF.

The V gene is TRBV18, the J gene TRBJ1-5; D not resolved. V lost 3 bases and J 6 bases, leaving 9 bases between the germline ends. The germline V gene encodes CDR1 KGHSH and CDR2 LQKENI. This CDR3 is built from 13 residues. The CDR3 DNA is TGTGCCAGCTCACCTGGTACGCGTCAGCCCCAGCATTTT. It encodes CASSPGTRQPQHF.

This clone has only a few counts. This sequence joins TRBV7-9 and TRBJ2-5; D unclear. This CDR3 comprises 12 residues. The V gene lost 1 base and the J gene lost 5 bases, with 5 bases spanning the gap. The germline gives CDR1 SEHNR, CDR2 FQNEAQ (reference sequence). The CDR3 bases are TGTGCCAGCAGCTTAGGGTGGGAGACCCAGTACTTC. Translation: CASSLGWETQYF. The whole variable domain, filled in from reference TRBV7-9 and TRBJ2-5, reads DTGVSQNPRHKITKRGQNVTFRCDPISEHNRLYWYRQTLGQGPEFLTYFQNEAQLEKSRLLSDRFSAERPKGSFSTLEIQRTEQGDSAMYLCASSLGWETQYFGPGTRLLVL.

The gene calls are TRBV28 and TRBJ2-7, with TRBD1 as a possible D gene (5 bases). This CDR3 has 17 amino acids. Trimming cost V 5 bases and J 3 bases, with 23 bases left between them. Germline V gene lookup returns CDR1 MDHEN and CDR2 SYDVKM. This chain's CDR3 is CASSARPGTGKGYEQYF. For the CDR3, the DNA is TGTGCCAGCAGTGCCCGACCGGGTACAGGAAAGGGCTACGAGCAGTACTTC.

The J gene is TRBJ1-6, the V gene TRBV7-9; D is unclear. This CDR3 contains 14 residues. Between the trimmed V and J ends, which lost 5 bases and 8 bases, there was a span of 13 bases. Germline V gene sequence: CDR1 SEHNR, CDR2 FQNEAQ (reference sequence). Here the CDR3 DNA reads TGTGCCAGCAGCAAGGACCTCGGGGATTCACCCCTCCACTTT. Amino acids: CASSKDLGDSPLHF. The variable domain in full, completed from reference TRBV7-9 and TRBJ1-6, reads DTGVSQNPRHKITKRGQNVTFRCDPISEHNRLYWYRQTLGQGPEFLTYFQNEAQLEKSRLLSDRFSAERPKGSFSTLEIQRTEQGDSAMYLCASSKDLGDSPLHFGNGTRLTVT.

This clone has only one observation. V is TRBV5-4 and J is TRBJ2-5, with 8 positions matching TRBD2. CDR1 is SGHNT and CDR2 is YYREEE in the germline V gene (reference sequence). This CDR3 has 14 amino acids. Germline trimming cut 3 bases from V and 5 bases from J; bases unmatched to any gene: 6. CDR3 amino acids: CASSSIAGLETQYF. As DNA, the CDR3 is TGTGCCAGCAGCTCAATAGCGGGGTTGGAGACCCAGTACTTC.

The V call is TRBV5-1, the J call TRBJ2-1; no clear D. This CDR3 has 14 amino acids. V lost 2 bases, J lost 4 bases, and 10 bases lay in between. Germline CDR1 reads SGHRS; CDR2 reads YFSETQ. CDR3 sequence: CASSLSGAYNEQFF. The CDR3 DNA reads as TGCGCCAGCAGCTTATCCGGAGCTTACAATGAGCAGTTCTTC.

This clone was observed once. The rearrangement uses TRBV7-9 and TRBJ1-1; D perhaps matches TRBD1 (6 bases). The CDR3 runs 14 residues. V was clipped by 5 bases and J by 6 bases, with 16 bases between them. CDR1 is SEHNR, CDR2 FQNEAQ, per germline (reference sequence). Here the CDR3 DNA reads TGTGCCAGCAGCCGGACAGACGGGGGTGCTGAAGCTTTCTTT. Amino acid sequence: CASSRTDGGAEAFF.

The chain is built from TRBV30 and TRBJ2-7; TRBD1 agrees at 9 bases. CDR1 and CDR2 from the germline V gene are GTSNPN and SVGIG (reference sequence). The V and J ends lost 3 bases and 3 bases, in that order; junction bases with no gene match: 6. This CDR3 contains 14 residues. CDR3 bases: TGTGCCTGGAGCGGGGACAGGGAGTACTACGAGCAGTACTTC. Protein sequence: CAWSGDREYYEQYF.

This chain connects TRBV6-5 to TRBJ1-2; D call uncertain. Germline V gives CDR1 MNHEY, CDR2 SVGAGI. Trimming removed 7 bases from V and 2 bases from J, with 8 bases in between. The CDR3 has 12 amino acids. CDR3 nucleotides: TGTGCCAGCACAGCAGCGAACTATGGCTACACCTTC. Protein sequence: CASTAANYGYTF.

J is TRBJ1-6 and V is TRBV11-2; D is perhaps TRBD1 (5 bases). CDR3 length: 14 residues. Germline values: CDR1 SGHAT, CDR2 FQNNGV. V lost 6 bases to trimming and J lost 9 bases, with 15 bases between them. DNA for the CDR3: TGTGCCAGCAGTCCTCGGACATGGGGTTCACCCCTCCACTTT. Translation gives CASSPRTWGSPLHF.

V gene TRBV2 combines with J gene TRBJ1-4; a possible D gene is TRBD1 (5 bases). This CDR3 has 15 residues. Trimming removed 3 bases at V and 3 bases at J, with 11 bases between. Germline-derived CDR1 and CDR2 are SNHLY and FYNNEI. CDR3 region: CASSEIRGANEKLFF. As DNA, the CDR3 is TGTGCCAGCAGTGAGATTAGAGGGGCTAATGAAAAACTGTTTTTT.

This chain connects TRBV5-8 to TRBJ1-5; no clear D gene. V was pared by 0 bases and J by 7 bases, with 14 bases between. Germline lookup yields CDR1 SGHTS and CDR2 YDEGEE. This CDR3 spans 15 amino acids. The CDR3 DNA reads as TGTGCCAGCAGCTTGGGAGGCGGGGTCGGCCAGCCCCAGCATTTT. It yields the protein CASSLGGGVGQPQHF. The full variable domain, completed using reference TRBV5-8 and TRBJ1-5, is EAGVTQSPTHLIKTRGQQATLRCSPISGHTSVYWYQQALGLGLQFLLWYDEGEERNRGNFPPRFSGRQFPNYSSELNVNALELEDSALYLCASSLGGGVGQPQHFGDGTRLSIL.

DNA for the CDR3: TGCGCCAGCAGCCAGGAGATCGGGGACACTGAAGCTTTCTTT. The encoded protein is CASSQEIGDTEAFF. The V gene is TRBV5-1, the J gene TRBJ1-1, with D hard to call. This CDR3 contains 14 residues. V lost 4 bases and J lost 3, with 13 bases in between. Germline lookup yields CDR1 SGHRS and CDR2 YFSETQ.

J is TRBJ2-5 and V is TRBV7-2, with TRBD1 matching 7 bases. The CDR3 spans 14 residues. Germline trimming cut 5 bases from V and 5 bases from J; bases unmatched to any gene: 8. The germline V gene has CDR1 SGHTA and CDR2 FQGNSA. The CDR3 loop reads CASSPRGTKETQYF. The CDR3 DNA follows: TGTGCCAGCAGCCCCAGGGGGACGAAGGAGACCCAGTACTTC.

The rearrangement uses TRBV2 and TRBJ2-3; D is uncertain. The CDR3 has 12 residues. Between the trimmed V and J ends, which lost 5 bases and 5 bases, there was a span of 8 bases. CDR1 is SNHLY, CDR2 FYNNEI, per germline. In DNA form, the CDR3 reads TGTGCCAGCAGTTGGGGTGGAGATACGCAGTATTTT. Protein: CASSWGGDTQYF. The complete variable domain, with remaining parts taken from reference TRBV2 and TRBJ2-3, reads EPEVTQTPSHQVTQMGQEVILRCVPISNHLYFYWYRQILGQKVEFLVSFYNNEISEKSEIFDDQFSVERPDGSNFTLKIRSTKLEDSAMYFCASSWGGDTQYFGPGTRLTVL.

V is TRBV5-1 and J is TRBJ2-1, with 7 bases lining up with TRBD1. The J segment lost 8 bases and the V segment lost 0 bases, leaving 8 bases of the junction unmatched. Germline V gives CDR1 SGHRS, CDR2 YFSETQ. This CDR3 spans 15 amino acids. CDR3 sequence reads: CASSLAATGQYEQFF. In DNA form, the CDR3 reads TGCGCCAGCAGCTTGGCCGCGACAGGGCAGTATGAGCAGTTCTTC.

The chain employs TRBV4-1 and TRBJ1-1; TRBD1 matches 10 bases. The germline V gene has CDR1 MGHRA and CDR2 YSYEKL. V dropped 4 bases and J dropped 5; count of bases not matched to a gene: 7. This CDR3 region has 15 residues. The CDR3 DNA is TGCGCCAGCAGCCCGACCGACAGGGGGCGAACTGAAGCTTTCTTT. It encodes CASSPTDRGRTEAFF.

The chain combines TRBV29-1 with TRBJ1-1; the D gene is possibly TRBD1 (5 bases). The V gene's germline CDR1 is SQVTM and CDR2 ANQGSEA. Trimming cost V 0 bases and J 5 bases, with 13 bases left between them. This CDR3 is 14 amino acids long. This CDR3 reads CSVEDLGGETEAFF. In DNA, the CDR3 is TGCAGCGTTGAAGATTTGGGGGGGGAAACTGAAGCTTTCTTT.

This chain connects TRBV10-3 to TRBJ2-2, with 9 bases aligning to TRBD1. The CDR3 is 14 residues long. Germline CDR1 ENHRY, CDR2 SYGVKD. The J segment lost 0 bases and the V segment lost 11 bases, leaving 4 bases of the junction unmatched. The CDR3 nucleotides read TGTGCCTCGAGGACAGGGGCGAACACCGGGGAGCTGTTTTTT. Translation: CASRTGANTGELFF.

In DNA, the CDR3 is TGTGCCAGCTCACCGGTCCCAGGTTCGGTCGATGAAGCTTTCTTT. This translates into CASSPVPGSVDEAFF. The chain carries TRBV18 and TRBJ1-1; no clear D. The CDR3 length is 15 residues. Germline CDR1 reads KGHSH; CDR2 reads LQKENI. Trimming shortened V by 3 bases and J by 7 bases, and 18 bases separated the two germline ends.

The chain links TRBV25-1 to TRBJ1-3; 7 bases map to TRBD1. The CDR3 has 15 amino acids. The V and J ends lost 3 bases and 4 bases, in that order; junction bases with no gene match: 6. In germline, CDR1 is MGHDK, CDR2 SYGVNS. The CDR3 is CASSEEGALGNTIYF. The DNA for the CDR3 is TGTGCCAGCAGTGAGGAGGGGGCGCTCGGAAACACCATATATTTT. Complete variable domain (other parts from reference TRBV25-1 and TRBJ1-3): EADIYQTPRYLVIGTGKKITLECSQTMGHDKMYWYQQDPGMELHLIHYSYGVNSTEKGDLSSESTVSRIRTEHFPLTLESARPSHTSQYLCASSEEGALGNTIYFGEGSWLTVV.

The chain recombines TRBV28 with TRBJ2-7; 11 nucleotides line up with TRBD1. Per the germline V gene, CDR1 is MDHEN and CDR2 is SYDVKM. The V gene end was trimmed by 5 bases and the J gene end by 6 bases; junction bases not matched to a gene: 12. The CDR3 is 16 residues long. The CDR3 nucleotides are TGTGCCAGCAGTCCCAGGACAGGGGGCACGTTTACCGAGCAGTACTTC. Its protein product is CASSPRTGGTFTEQYF.

The V gene is TRBV5-4, the J gene TRBJ1-4, with 10 nucleotides matching TRBD1. After removal of 4 bases from V and 7 bases from J, the junction contained 7 bases not matched to a gene. The length of the CDR3 is 15 residues. Germline lookup yields CDR1 SGHNT and CDR2 YYREEE (reference sequence). CDR3 nucleotide sequence: TGTGCCAGCAGCATGGGGGGACAGGGGAGTGAAAAACTGTTTTTT. It is translated as CASSMGGQGSEKLFF.

The J gene is TRBJ2-5, the V gene TRBV5-1; the D gene could be TRBD1 or TRBD2 (5 bases each). CDR3 length: 16 residues. Germline CDR1 is SGHRS and CDR2 is YFSETQ. The ends were cut back, 2 bases at V and 7 bases at J, with 21 bases in the middle. CDR3 sequence (DNA): TGCGCCAGCAGCTTACAATTCCGGACACCCCGGGGGACCCAGTACTTC. Residues: CASSLQFRTPRGTQYF.

The rearrangement joins TRBV20-1 to TRBJ2-7; D not resolved. The CDR3 extends over 11 amino acids. The V gene lost 3 bases and the J gene lost 3 bases, with 6 bases spanning the gap. CDR1 and CDR2 from the germline V gene are DFQATT and SNEGSKA (reference sequence). CDR3 sequence (DNA): TGCAGTGCTAGGCAGGACTACGAGCAGTACTTC. It translates to CSARQDYEQYF.

This chain connects TRBV18 to TRBJ2-2; D uncertain. CDR3 length: 13 amino acids. Trimming stripped 3 bases from V and 7 bases from J, with 9 bases between. CDR1 KGHSH and CDR2 LQKENI come from the germline V gene. CDR3 in amino acids: CASSPGLGGELFF. The CDR3, as DNA: TGTGCCAGCTCACCCGGCCTCGGCGGGGAGCTGTTTTTT.

The V gene is TRBV2, the J gene TRBJ2-2, with unresolved D. V dropped 2 bases and J dropped 6 bases, with 4 bases sitting between them. Germline values: CDR1 SNHLY, CDR2 FYNNEI. The CDR3 is 12 amino acids. The DNA of the CDR3 is TGTGCCAGCAGTGAATTGTCCGGGGAGCTGTTTTTT. This codes for CASSELSGELFF.

This chain links TRBV11-2 with TRBJ2-3; TRBD2 matches 8 bases. Trimming at V came to 1 base and at J to 4 bases, leaving 4 bases not matched to a gene. The CDR3 is 15 residues long. Per germline, CDR1 SGHAT and CDR2 FQNNGV. In DNA form, the CDR3 reads TGTGCCAGCAGCTTAGGCGGGGGGAGGGCAGATACGCAGTATTTT. Protein sequence: CASSLGGGRADTQYF.